The 5 T cell receptor beta chains given below trace back to one sample, sequenced in a study of metastatic and nonmetastatic thyroid tumors. Through MiXCR, TCRdb re-clonotyped the PCR reads. The table has more than 10,000 clones, 21% seen once. Thyroid surgery was preceded by no treatment in any patient. The source material was adjacent normal tissue. The receptor source for this set is a female donor with papillary thyroid cancer or a benign thyroid nodule (not recorded which). Some clones in this sample may be carry-over from other donors' samples.

The table lists this clone with many counts. This chain connects TRBV20-1 to TRBJ2-3, with D hard to call. Germline assignment: CDR1 DFQATT and CDR2 SNEGSKA (reference sequence). This CDR3 has 13 amino acids. V gave up 6 bases and J gave up 4 bases, with 14 bases separating them. DNA of the CDR3: TGCAGTGCCCACCGGACCGCCCCAGATACGCAGTATTTT. Amino acids: CSAHRTAPDTQYF.

The chain employs TRBV28 and TRBJ1-1; D ambiguous. The CDR3 extends over 14 amino acids. CDR1 MDHEN and CDR2 SYDVKM come from the germline V gene. CDR3 residues: CSTCPGRLHTEAFF. The CDR3 bases are TGTTCCACCTGCCCGGGGAGACTCCACACTGAAGCTTTCTTT. The complete variable domain, with remaining parts taken from reference TRBV28 and TRBJ1-1, reads DVKVTQSSRYLVKRTGEKVFLECVQDMDHENMFWYRQDPGLGLRLIYFSYDVKMKEKGDIPEGYSVSREKKERFSLILESASTNQTSMYLCSTCPGRLHTEAFFGQGTRLTVV.

Sample share makes this clone medium-sized. This chain uses TRBV11-2 with TRBJ2-1, with D unresolved. CDR1 is SGHAT, CDR2 FQNNGV, per germline. Trimming left V 6 bases short and J 2 bases short, with 5 bases between. This CDR3 is 12 amino acids long. CDR3 in amino acids: CASSWTYNEQFF. The CDR3 DNA sequence: TGTGCCAGCAGTTGGACCTACAATGAGCAGTTCTTC.

The chain joins TRBV20-1 to TRBJ2-1; D remains unclear. V dropped 0 bases and J dropped 9 bases, with 18 bases sitting between them. Germline-derived CDR1 and CDR2 are DFQATT and SNEGSKA (reference sequence). CDR3 length equals 15 residues. CDR3 nucleotides: TGCAGTGCTAGAGATGTGGACCCTAAATGGTGTGAGCAGTTCTTC. Translating it yields CSARDVDPKWCEQFF.

The rearrangement uses TRBV20-1 and TRBJ1-5; possibly TRBD1 for D (6 bases). CDR3 length: 13 residues. The V end lost 0 bases, the J end lost 12 bases, and 15 bases lay between the germline ends. In germline, CDR1 is DFQATT, CDR2 SNEGSKA (reference sequence). Here the CDR3 DNA reads TGCAGTGCTAGAGACTCCGGGACACCCCTCCAGCATTTT. Its translation is CSARDSGTPLQHF.